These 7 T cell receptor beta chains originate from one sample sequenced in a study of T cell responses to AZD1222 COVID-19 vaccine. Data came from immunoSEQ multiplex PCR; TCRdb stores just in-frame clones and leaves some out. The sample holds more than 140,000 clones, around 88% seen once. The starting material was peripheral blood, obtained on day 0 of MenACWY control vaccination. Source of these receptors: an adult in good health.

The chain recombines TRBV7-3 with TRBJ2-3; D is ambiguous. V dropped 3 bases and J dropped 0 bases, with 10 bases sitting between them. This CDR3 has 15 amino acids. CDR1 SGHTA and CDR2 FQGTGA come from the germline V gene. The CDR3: CASSFGRYSTDTQYF. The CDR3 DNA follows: TGTGCCAGCAGCTTTGGACGCTACAGCACAGATACGCAGTATTTT.

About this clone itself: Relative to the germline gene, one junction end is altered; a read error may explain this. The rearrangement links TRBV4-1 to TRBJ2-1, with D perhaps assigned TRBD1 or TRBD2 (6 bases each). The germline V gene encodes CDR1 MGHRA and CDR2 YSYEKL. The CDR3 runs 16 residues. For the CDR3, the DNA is TGCGCCAGCACCCAAAGGGGGGAGAGAGTCTACAATGAGCAGTTCTTC. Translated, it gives CASTQRGERVYNEQFF.

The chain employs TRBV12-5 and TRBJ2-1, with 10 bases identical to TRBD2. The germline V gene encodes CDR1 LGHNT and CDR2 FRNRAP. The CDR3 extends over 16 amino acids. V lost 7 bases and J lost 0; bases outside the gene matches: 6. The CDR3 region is CASAPAGGSSYNEQFF. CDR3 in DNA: TGTGCTAGTGCCCCAGCGGGAGGGAGCTCCTACAATGAGCAGTTCTTC.

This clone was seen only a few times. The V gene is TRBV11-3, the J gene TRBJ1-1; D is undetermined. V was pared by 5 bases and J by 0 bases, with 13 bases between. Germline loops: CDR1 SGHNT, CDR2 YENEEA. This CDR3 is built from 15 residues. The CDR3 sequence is CASSPGGKMNTEAFF. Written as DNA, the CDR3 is TGTGCCAGCAGCCCGGGCGGTAAGATGAACACTGAAGCTTTCTTT.

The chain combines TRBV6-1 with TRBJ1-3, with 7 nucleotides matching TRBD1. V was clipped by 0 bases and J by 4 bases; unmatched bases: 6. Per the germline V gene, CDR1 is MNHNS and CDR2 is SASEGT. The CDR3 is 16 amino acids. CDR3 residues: CASSEAWDSRGNTIYF. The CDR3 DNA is TGTGCCAGCAGTGAAGCGTGGGACAGTAGAGGAAACACCATATATTTT.

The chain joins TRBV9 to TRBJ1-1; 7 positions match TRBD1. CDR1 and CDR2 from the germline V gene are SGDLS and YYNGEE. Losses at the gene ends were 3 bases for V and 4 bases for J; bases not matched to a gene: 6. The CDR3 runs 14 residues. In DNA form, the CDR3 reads TGTGCCAGCAGCGAAACAGGGGACTTCACTGAAGCTTTCTTT. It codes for CASSETGDFTEAFF. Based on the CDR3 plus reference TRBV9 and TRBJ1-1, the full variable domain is DSGVTQTPKHLITATGQRVTLRCSPRSGDLSVYWYQQSLDQGLQFLIQYYNGEERAKGNILERFSAQQFPDLHSELNLSSLELGDSALYFCASSETGDFTEAFFGQGTRLTVV.

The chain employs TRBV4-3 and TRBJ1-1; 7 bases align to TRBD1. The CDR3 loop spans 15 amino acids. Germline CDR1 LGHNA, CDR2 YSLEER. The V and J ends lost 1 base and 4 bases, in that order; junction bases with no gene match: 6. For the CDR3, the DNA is TGCGCCAGCAGCCAAGGACAGGGAGTGAGCACTGAAGCTTTCTTT. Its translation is CASSQGQGVSTEAFF.